This note documents a single T cell receptor beta chain sequence. This sample stems from a study of CD8 T cells in Susac syndrome. Random hexamers were used to reverse transcribe roughly 0.45 to 1 ug of RNA. Each CDR3 protein gets one entry after TCRdb re-called the immunoSEQ multiplex PCR reads with MiXCR. Here the sample spans about 120,000 distinct CDR3 sequences, 85% to 95% being singletons. Germline values: CDR1 SGHDT, CDR2 YYEEEE. The J segment lost 3 bases and the V segment lost 5 bases, leaving 14 bases of the junction unmatched. This CDR3 region has 17 residues. The source material was CD8+ T cells from PBMCs. V is TRBV5-6 and J is TRBJ1-1, with 9 bases that match TRBD1. The clonotype was recovered from a human donor in good health. Here the CDR3 reads CASRSDRGEGVYTEAFF. The DNA of the CDR3 is TGTGCCAGCAGATCGGACAGGGGAGAGGGGGTTTACACTGAAGCTTTCTTT.